The 13 T cell receptor beta chains presented below share a single source sample, sequenced in a study of early T cells in non-severe SARS-CoV-2 infection. TCRdb re-called the 5' RACE reads with MiXCR, one entry per CDR3 protein. The data show fewer than 25,000 distinct CDR3 sequences, 3% to 4.5% seen once. The material sequenced was whole blood. The receptors were gathered from an adult who was a healthcare worker with PCR-confirmed SARS-CoV-2 infection or an uninfected control (not recorded which).

This clonotype was recorded a few times. The chain couples TRBV20-1 to TRBJ1-1; D unclear. This CDR3 is built from 13 residues. Germline V gives CDR1 DFQATT, CDR2 SNEGSKA (reference sequence). The V gene lost 0 bases and the J gene lost 0 bases, with 5 bases spanning the gap. The chain's CDR3 is CSARDGVNTEAFF. CDR3 nucleotide sequence: TGCAGTGCTAGAGATGGGGTGAACACTGAAGCTTTCTTT.

This clonotype appeared many times. V gene TRBV5-1 combines with J gene TRBJ2-4; 13 bases are shared with TRBD2. The CDR3 runs to 16 residues. The germline V gene has CDR1 SGHRS and CDR2 YFSETQ. The V segment lost 4 bases and the J segment 5 bases; nucleotides outside the gene matches: 6. Here the CDR3 DNA reads TGCGCCAGCAGCCGCGGGACTAGCGGGACTCAAAACATTCAGTACTTC. Its protein product is CASSRGTSGTQNIQYF.

This clonotype has a handful of counts. For the CDR3, the DNA is TGTGCCAGCAGCCAGGCCGGGACTAGCGGGAGTAGGGATGAGCAGTTCTTC. Translation: CASSQAGTSGSRDEQFF. The genes are TRBV7-2 and TRBJ2-1, with TRBD2 identical over 14 bases. The germline gives CDR1 SGHTA, CDR2 FQGNSA. The CDR3 sequence is 17 residues long. V shed 5 bases and J 8 bases; nucleotides not matched to a gene: 11.

This clonotype appeared many times. This chain connects TRBV29-1 to TRBJ2-1, with 9 bases identical to TRBD2. Germline CDR1 reads SQVTM; CDR2 reads ANQGSEA. The CDR3 spans 12 residues. V lost 4 bases, J lost 7 bases, and 2 bases stayed unmatched. CDR3 sequence (DNA): TGCAGCGTTGTGCGGGGGGGGAATGAGCAGTTCTTC. As protein: CSVVRGGNEQFF.

This clonotype has ten or more counts. This sequence joins TRBV28 and TRBJ1-1, with no clear D. Trimming pared 3 bases from V and 0 bases from J, leaving 14 bases between. The CDR3 sequence is 16 residues long. Germline loops: CDR1 MDHEN, CDR2 SYDVKM. CDR3: CASSFTRGAMNTEAFF. CDR3 nucleotides: TGTGCCAGCAGTTTTACCCGGGGAGCTATGAACACTGAAGCTTTCTTT.

This clonotype was counted ten times or more. The V and J genes are TRBV30 and TRBJ1-2; TRBD1 aligns across 9 bases. Per germline, CDR1 GTSNPN and CDR2 SVGIG (reference sequence). This CDR3 is 12 amino acids long. With 7 bases clipped from V and 5 bases from J, the junction kept 5 bases outside the gene matches. The CDR3 DNA follows: TGTGCCTCCGACAGGGGGTTTTATGGCTACACCTTC. This translates into CASDRGFYGYTF.

In its sample, this clonotype was seen many times. CDR3 region: CASSFGSGELFF. DNA of the CDR3: TGTGCCAGCAGCTTTGGGAGCGGGGAGCTGTTTTTT. The genes are TRBV7-2 and TRBJ2-2; possible D gene TRBD2, 5 bases. Trimming stripped 3 bases from V and 7 bases from J, with 6 bases between. This CDR3 comprises 12 residues. Germline V gene data show CDR1 as SGHTA and CDR2 as FQGNSA.

This clonotype showed up many times. This CDR3 reads CATSDLWDIGNEQFF. The CDR3 DNA sequence: TGTGCCACCAGTGATTTGTGGGATATCGGCAATGAGCAGTTCTTC. The chain uses TRBV24-1 and TRBJ2-1; D unclear. The CDR3 is 15 residues long. Germline V gene sequence: CDR1 KGHDR, CDR2 SFDVKD. Trimming left V 0 bases short and J 6 bases short, with 11 bases between.

This clonotype is termed medium-sized (0.01 to 0.1%). The V and J genes are TRBV20-1 and TRBJ1-4; D not certain. Germline V gives CDR1 DFQATT, CDR2 SNEGSKA (reference sequence). The CDR3 sequence is 13 residues long. CDR3: CSLGWARGEKLFF. For the CDR3, the DNA is TGCAGCCTGGGGTGGGCCCGAGGTGAAAAACTGTTTTTT.

This clonotype has ten or more counts. The chain combines TRBV2 with TRBJ1-2, with 7 nucleotides matching TRBD1. V shed 7 bases, J shed 3 bases, and the junction held 5 bases outside the gene matches. This CDR3 spans 13 amino acids. From germline, CDR1 is SNHLY and CDR2 FYNNEI. CDR3 region: CASIEGTDYGYTF. CDR3 coding DNA: TGTGCCAGCATCGAGGGGACAGACTATGGCTACACCTTC.

This clonotype was recorded many times. The chain employs TRBV5-1 and TRBJ1-4; 8 bases fit TRBD1. This CDR3 contains 16 residues. J gave up 7 bases and V 4 bases, and 12 bases lay outside the gene matches. CDR1 is SGHRS, CDR2 YFSETQ, per germline. This CDR3 is CASSHGTGGSGEKLFF. Here the CDR3 DNA reads TGCGCCAGCAGCCATGGGACAGGCGGGAGTGGTGAAAAACTGTTTTTT.

This clonotype occurred many times. The chain couples TRBV19 to TRBJ2-1, with 7 nucleotides matching TRBD1. J gave up 7 bases and V 11 bases, and 11 bases lay outside the gene matches. The CDR3 contains 13 residues. Germline assignment: CDR1 LNHDA and CDR2 SQIVND (reference sequence). The CDR3 reads CAGSRGLGNEQFF. CDR3 nucleotides: TGTGCCGGCTCAAGGGGGCTTGGAAATGAGCAGTTCTTC.

This clonotype was counted many times. The rearrangement uses TRBV6-5 and TRBJ2-3; D not certain. V was pared by 0 bases and J by 6 bases, with 10 bases between. This CDR3 has 14 residues. CDR1 and CDR2 (germline): MNHEY, SVGAGI. The CDR3 loop is CASSYSPVYDTQYF. The CDR3 DNA reads as TGTGCCAGCAGTTACTCGCCAGTCTACGATACGCAGTATTTT.